Shown below are 32 T cell receptor beta chains from a single sample sequenced in a study of breast tumors, draining lymph nodes, adjacent tissues (dated by TCRdb to the mid-2010s). Library preparation employed multiplex PCR. Sequencing was carried out with an Illumina HiSeq 2000. The public reads were reanalyzed by TCRdb: fastp trimming at Q25, MiXCR alignment, in-frame beta chains only. All rows with the same CDR3 protein become a single entry with the most common DNA and genes. A total of 190,000 or so distinct CDR3 sequences appear in this sample, roughly 31% of them only once. The ten biggest clones cover more than 4% of the sample. Lymph node samples came from the axillary draining lymph nodes of breast cancer patients. Specimen: axillary lymph node tissue. Receptors were obtained from a female donor with breast cancer. Some clones in this sample may be carry-over from other donors' samples.

This clonotype was counted many times. The chain joins TRBV20-1 to TRBJ1-6, with 7 bases aligning to TRBD1. With V trimmed by 5 bases and J by 2 bases, 6 bases remained unmatched. Germline V CDR1 and CDR2: DFQATT, SNEGSKA (reference sequence). The CDR3 sequence is 15 residues long. Here the CDR3 DNA reads TGCAGTGCTCTCAAGGGGGCAACCTATAATTCACCCCTCCACTTT. As protein: CSALKGATYNSPLHF.

The gene calls are TRBV4-2 and TRBJ2-3, with a possible D match to TRBD2 (5 bases). Trimming left V 5 bases short and J 2 bases short, with 26 bases between. This CDR3 region has 19 residues. Per germline, CDR1 LGHNA and CDR2 YNFKEQ. The CDR3 here is CASSSLGVGRVDPTDTQYF. CDR3 bases: TGTGCCAGCAGCTCCTTGGGAGTAGGGAGAGTGGACCCCACAGATACGCAGTATTTT.

This clonotype was recorded at least ten times. The rearrangement uses TRBV19 and TRBJ1-2; D might be TRBD1 (6 bases). V dropped 3 bases and J dropped 0 bases, with 14 bases sitting between them. The CDR3 consists of 16 residues. The germline V gene has CDR1 LNHDA and CDR2 SQIVND (reference sequence). DNA of the CDR3: TGTGCCAGTAGTATGTCAGGACAGCCCTCTAACTATGGCTACACCTTC. Translated: CASSMSGQPSNYGYTF.

The rearrangement links TRBV6-6 to TRBJ1-1; D gene ambiguous. Trimming pared 0 bases from V and 5 bases from J, leaving 7 bases between. This CDR3 contains 13 residues. Germline loops: CDR1 MNHNY, CDR2 SVGAGI (reference sequence). The CDR3 DNA reads TGTGCCAGCAGTTACTCGAAAGGGACTGAAGCTTTCTTT. Translation: CASSYSKGTEAFF.

Turning to this clonotype: At one end, the junction sequence differs from germline, possibly due to a read error. The gene calls are TRBV7-8 and TRBJ1-2, with a weak D call TRBD1 (6 bases). Germline CDR1 reads SGHVS; CDR2 reads FQNEAQ. The length of the CDR3 is 15 residues. The CDR3 reads CASSLAGTGAGGYPF. The CDR3, as DNA: TGTGCCAGCAGCTTAGCGGGGACGGGGGCCGGGGGCTACCCCTTC. Based on the CDR3 plus reference TRBV7-8 and TRBJ1-2, the full variable domain is GAGVSQSPRYKVAKRGQDVALRCDPISGHVSLFWYQQALGQGPEFLTYFQNEAQLDKSGLPSDRFFAERPEGSVSTLKIQRTQQEDSAVYLCASSLAGTGAGGYPFGSGTRLTVV.

This clonotype was observed many times. The chain links TRBV11-2 to TRBJ2-5, with 9 bases matching TRBD1. CDR3 length equals 15 residues. Germline trimming cut 3 bases from V and 5 bases from J; bases unmatched to any gene: 7. The germline CDR1 and CDR2 sequences are SGHAT and FQNNGV. This chain's CDR3 is CASSFGTGWSETQYF. The CDR3 DNA sequence: TGTGCCAGCAGCTTCGGGACAGGGTGGAGTGAGACCCAGTACTTC.

This clonotype was counted at least ten times. The V gene is TRBV5-4, the J gene TRBJ2-1; tentative D call: TRBD1 (6 bases). CDR3 size: 15 residues. Germline-derived CDR1 and CDR2 are SGHNT and YYREEE (reference sequence). V shed 4 bases and J shed 0 bases, with 11 bases lying between them. In DNA, the CDR3 is TGTGCCAGCAGCAAAAACAGGGACTCCTACAATGAGCAGTTCTTC. Translating it yields CASSKNRDSYNEQFF.

This clonotype appeared many times. CDR3 nucleotides: TGTGCCAGCAGCGTAGCTTCCTCCGTCGATACGCAGTATTTT. It specifies CASSVASSVDTQYF. V usage is TRBV9 and J usage is TRBJ2-3; D gene uncertain. The CDR3 has 14 residues. Trimming removed 0 bases from V and 6 bases from J, with 11 bases in between. The V gene's germline CDR1 is SGDLS and CDR2 YYNGEE.

The genes are TRBV5-4 and TRBJ1-2, with D uncertain. Trimming removed 3 bases from V and 4 bases from J, with 13 bases in between. The CDR3 has 14 residues. Germline loops: CDR1 SGHNT, CDR2 YYREEE (reference sequence). CDR3 protein: CASSSNTALYGYTF. CDR3 in DNA: TGTGCCAGCAGCTCTAACACAGCGCTCTATGGCTACACCTTC.

In the case of this clonotype: A clone one base away is much larger, so this may be a read error. The genes are TRBV12-3 or TRBV12-4 and TRBJ1-2, with TRBD1 matching over 7 bases. The CDR3 spans 14 residues. The V gene end was trimmed by 6 bases and the J gene end by 3 bases; junction bases not matched to a gene: 7. CDR3 residues: CASRHSGGYYGYTF. The CDR3 coding sequence is TGTGCCAGCAGACACTCAGGGGGGTACTATGGCTACACCTTC.

In its sample, this clonotype was seen once. A much more abundant neighbour one base away suggests this may be a read error. The gene calls are TRBV2 and TRBJ2-4, with D maybe TRBD1 (6 bases). Per the germline V gene, CDR1 is SNHLY and CDR2 is FYNNEI. This CDR3 comprises 16 residues. CDR3 nucleotide sequence: TGTGCCAGCAGGCCCGGACAGTCTCTAGCCGAAAACATTCAGTACTTC. As protein: CASRPGQSLAENIQYF.

The sample holds a few counts of this clonotype. Possible read error: a much larger clone is one base away. The genes are TRBV5-4 and TRBJ2-3, with 15 positions matching TRBD2. Germline CDR1 SGHNT, CDR2 YYREEE (reference sequence). The ends lost 2 bases at V and 2 bases at J; junction bases unmatched: 6. The CDR3 loop spans 18 amino acids. This CDR3 is CASSFRTSGRAFTDTQYF. DNA of the CDR3: TGTGCCAGCAGCTTCAGGACTAGCGGGAGGGCCTTCACAGATACGCAGTATTTT. The full variable domain, its missing parts supplied by reference TRBV5-4 and TRBJ2-3, is ETGVTQSPTHLIKTRGQQVTLRCSSQSGHNTVSWYQQALGQGPQFIFQYYREEENGRGNFPPRFSGLQFPNYSSELNVNALELDDSALYLCASSFRTSGRAFTDTQYFGPGTRLTVL.

This clonotype showed up many times. The rearrangement uses TRBV20-1 and TRBJ1-6; possibly TRBD1 for D (5 bases). The length of the CDR3 is 17 residues. Germline CDR1 is DFQATT and CDR2 is SNEGSKA (reference sequence). With 4 bases removed from V and 5 bases from J, the gap between germline ends came to 21 bases. The CDR3 DNA reads as TGCAGTGCTACCGGGGGGGGGGAGTCTATACATAATTCACCCCTCCACTTT. It specifies CSATGGGESIHNSPLHF.

This clonotype showed up many times. The chain has TRBV2 and TRBJ2-5, with 10 bases fitting TRBD2. This CDR3 is 15 amino acids long. The germline V gene has CDR1 SNHLY and CDR2 FYNNEI. Unmatched junction bases numbered 6, after V lost 3 bases and J lost 5 bases. CDR3 region: CASSELAGGSETQYF. The CDR3 DNA reads as TGTGCCAGCAGTGAGTTAGCGGGGGGATCGGAGACCCAGTACTTC.

At least ten counts were recorded for this clonotype. The rearrangement joins TRBV5-6 to TRBJ2-3, with 7 bases identical to TRBD2. V shed 4 bases and J 4 bases; nucleotides not matched to a gene: 12. The CDR3 is 16 residues long. Per the germline V gene, CDR1 is SGHDT and CDR2 is YYEEEE. The CDR3 bases are TGTGCCAGCAGCCAAGCCGGGGACTACCTAGCAGATACGCAGTATTTT. Its translation is CASSQAGDYLADTQYF.

The chain couples TRBV9 to TRBJ1-1; 9 nucleotides agree with TRBD1. V lost 3 bases, J lost 3 bases, and 9 bases stayed unmatched. In germline, CDR1 is SGDLS, CDR2 YYNGEE. The CDR3 contains 16 residues. The CDR3 protein is CASSGVQGALDTEAFF. CDR3 bases: TGTGCCAGCAGCGGCGTACAGGGGGCGTTGGACACTGAAGCTTTCTTT.

Points on this clonotype: A much larger clonotype is one base distant, so this may be a read error. The V gene is TRBV5-8, the J gene TRBJ2-7, with D possibly TRBD1 on 6 matching bases. This CDR3 region has 14 residues. Trimming took 0 bases from V and 4 from J, leaving 11 bases between them. From germline, CDR1 is SGHTS and CDR2 YDEGEE. The CDR3 nucleotides are TGTGCCAGCAGCTTGGACAGGGCACGGTACGAGCAGTACTTC. Its protein product is CASSLDRARYEQYF.

This chain uses TRBV24-1 with TRBJ2-3; no firm D call. This CDR3 region has 13 residues. Germline CDR1 KGHDR, CDR2 SFDVKD. V lost 4 bases and J 2 bases, leaving 6 bases between the germline ends. The CDR3 region has the DNA TGTGCCACCAGTGACCTCGCCACAGATACGCAGTATTTT. Translated, it gives CATSDLATDTQYF.

To note about this clonotype: The final CDR3 position lacks the conserved phenylalanine or tryptophan, pointing to a likely read error. The limits of the CDR3 on the DNA are not certain, so only TCRdb's listed CDR3 is given. The chain links TRBV2 to TRBJ2-5; the table's D call TRBD2 went unverified against the DNA. Looked up from germline, CDR1 is SNHLY and CDR2 is FYNNEI. The CDR3 is 9 residues long, counting both termini. The CDR3 sequence: CASSGRGGG.

This clonotype was found many times. The gene calls are TRBV12-3 or TRBV12-4 and TRBJ2-1; 7 bases align to TRBD2. J lost 13 bases, V lost 0 bases, and 6 bases had no gene match. This CDR3 comprises 13 residues. DNA of the CDR3: TGTGCCAGCAGTTTAGCGGTCTGGGAGGGACAGTTCTTC. Amino acid sequence: CASSLAVWEGQFF.

This clonotype was counted at least ten times. V is TRBV6-2 or TRBV6-3 and J is TRBJ2-5; possible D gene TRBD2, 5 bases. This CDR3 is 14 amino acids long. CDR1 MNHEY and CDR2 SVGEGT come from the germline V gene. V was pared by 0 bases and J by 7 bases, with 12 bases between. CDR3 bases: TGTGCCAGCAGTTACTCTTTGAATAGCGCGACCCAGTACTTC. Its protein product is CASSYSLNSATQYF.

A note on this clonotype: A much larger clone differs from this one at a single base, so this may be a read error. The V and J genes are TRBV19 and TRBJ1-5; D may be TRBD1 (5 bases). The CDR3 has 14 amino acids. CDR1 and CDR2 from the germline V gene are LNHDA and SQIVND (reference sequence). The CDR3 is CASSMDNVNQSQHF. For the CDR3, the DNA is TGTGCCAGTAGTATGGACAACGTGAATCAGTCCCAGCATTTT.

The sample holds a few counts of this clonotype. This may stem from a read error, because a much larger clone lies one nucleotide away. This chain joins TRBV11-2 and TRBJ1-5; D remains unclear. This CDR3 has 14 residues. CDR1 SGHAT and CDR2 FQNNGV come from the germline V gene. This CDR3 reads CASSSSNSTQPQHF. The CDR3 nucleotides are TGTGCCAGCAGCTCCTCCAATAGCACTCAGCCCCAGCATTTT.

At least ten counts were recorded for this clonotype. V and J are TRBV6-6 and TRBJ1-4; 7 nucleotides agree with TRBD1. CDR1 is MNHNY, CDR2 SVGAGI, per germline (reference sequence). V was pared by 5 bases and J by 6 bases, with 15 bases of the junction left unmatched. The CDR3 covers 17 residues. The CDR3 here is CASSELRSGRGYEKLFF. The CDR3 coding sequence is TGTGCCAGCAGTGAACTCCGGAGTGGCAGGGGGTATGAAAAACTGTTTTTT.

There are many counts of this clonotype. Relative to the germline gene, one junction end is altered; a read error may explain this. CDR3 in amino acids: CASSLDPGAGREQFF. DNA for the CDR3: TGTGCTAGCAGCTTGGACCCGGGGGCCGGCCGAGAGCAGTTCTTC. The genes are TRBV7-7 and TRBJ2-1, with D perhaps given as TRBD1 or TRBD2 (6 bases each). The CDR3 extends over 15 amino acids. Germline lookup yields CDR1 SSHAT and CDR2 FNYEAQ (reference sequence).

This clonotype has at least ten counts. This chain connects TRBV6-5 to TRBJ2-7; TRBD1 might be the D (6 bases). V dropped 2 bases and J dropped 6 bases, with 11 bases sitting between them. The CDR3 extends over 13 amino acids. Germline assignment: CDR1 MNHEY and CDR2 SVGAGI. This CDR3 is CASSYSRGREQYF. The CDR3 DNA is TGTGCCAGCAGTTACAGCAGGGGTCGCGAGCAGTACTTC.

This chain connects TRBV10-3 to TRBJ2-1, with 8 bases that match TRBD2. Germline V lookup: CDR1 ENHRY, CDR2 SYGVKD. This CDR3 spans 16 amino acids. V dropped 2 bases and J dropped 4; count of bases not matched to a gene: 7. The DNA of the CDR3 is TGTGCCATCAGTGAGGGGGGCGGGAGGTTATACAATGAGCAGTTCTTC. As protein: CAISEGGGRLYNEQFF.

The DNA of the CDR3 is TGTGCCAGCTCACCGAGCGGGCTAACCTACGAGCAGTATTTT. It codes for CASSPSGLTYEQYF. The chain joins TRBV18 to TRBJ2-3, with D perhaps TRBD2 (6 bases). The CDR3 loop spans 14 amino acids. Trimming removed 3 bases from V and 11 bases from J, with 18 bases in between. Germline assignment: CDR1 KGHSH and CDR2 LQKENI.

The chain carries TRBV11-2 and TRBJ2-2, with D unresolved. There are 15 residues in the CDR3. Germline V CDR1 and CDR2: SGHAT, FQNNGV. V shed 5 bases and J shed 3 bases, with 13 bases lying between them. The CDR3 sequence is CASSPGSGYTGELFF. CDR3 bases: TGTGCCAGCAGCCCTGGATCAGGCTACACCGGGGAGCTGTTTTTT. Full variable domain (outside the CDR3, taken from reference TRBV11-2 and TRBJ2-2): EAGVAQSPRYKIIEKRQSVAFWCNPISGHATLYWYQQILGQGPKLLIQFQNNGVVDDSQLPKDRFSAERLKGVDSTLKIQPAKLEDSAVYLCASSPGSGYTGELFFGEGSRLTVL.

This clonotype came up many times. The gene calls are TRBV29-1 and TRBJ2-1; D may be TRBD1 (5 bases). The CDR3 consists of 14 residues. Trimming left V 6 bases short and J 4 bases short, with 16 bases between. Germline CDR1 is SQVTM and CDR2 is ANQGSEA. CDR3 in amino acids: CSVEIPTAYNEQFF. In nucleotides, the CDR3 is TGCAGCGTCGAAATCCCGACAGCATACAATGAGCAGTTCTTC.

This chain links TRBV11-2 with TRBJ2-2; 9 bases agree with TRBD2. This CDR3 has 14 amino acids. V lost 6 bases to trimming and J lost 4 bases; unmatched junction nucleotides: 3. Germline V gene sequence: CDR1 SGHAT, CDR2 FQNNGV. CDR3 amino acids: CASSGGGGTGELFF. As DNA, the CDR3 is TGTGCCAGCAGTGGCGGGGGGGGCACCGGGGAGCTGTTTTTT.

This clonotype was seen ten or more times. V usage is TRBV6-1 and J usage is TRBJ2-1, with 8 bases aligning to TRBD2. This CDR3 contains 14 residues. Trimming at V came to 7 bases and at J to 7 bases, leaving 9 bases not matched to a gene. CDR1 is MNHNS, CDR2 SASEGT, per germline. The CDR3, as DNA: TGTGCCAGCAAGACCCAGCGGGAGTGGAATGAGCAGTTCTTC. It is translated as CASKTQREWNEQFF.